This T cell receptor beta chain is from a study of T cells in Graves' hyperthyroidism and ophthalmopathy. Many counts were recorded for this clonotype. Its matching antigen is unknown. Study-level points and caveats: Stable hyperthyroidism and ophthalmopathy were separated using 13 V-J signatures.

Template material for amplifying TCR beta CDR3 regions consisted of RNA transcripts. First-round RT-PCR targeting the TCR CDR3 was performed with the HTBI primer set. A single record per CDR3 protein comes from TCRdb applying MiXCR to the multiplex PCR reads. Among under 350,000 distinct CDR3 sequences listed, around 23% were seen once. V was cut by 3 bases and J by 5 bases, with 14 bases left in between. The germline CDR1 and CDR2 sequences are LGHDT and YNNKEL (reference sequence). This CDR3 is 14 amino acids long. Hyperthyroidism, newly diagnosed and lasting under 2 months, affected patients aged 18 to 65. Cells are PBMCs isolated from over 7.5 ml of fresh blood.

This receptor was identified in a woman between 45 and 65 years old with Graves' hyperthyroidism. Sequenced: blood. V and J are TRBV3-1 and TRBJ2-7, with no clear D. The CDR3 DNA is TGTGCCAGCAGCCAGGATCCGTCCGGGCACGAGCAGTACTTC. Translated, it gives CASSQDPSGHEQYF.